The present T cell receptor beta chain was sequenced within a study of response to subunit inactivated influenza vaccine. Study-wide results and limits: Few additional T cells are recruited per seasonal influenza vaccination, authors suggested.

Germline CDR1 is KGHDR and CDR2 is SFDVKD. J was trimmed by 2 bases and V by 3 bases; bases with no gene match: 5. The CDR3 covers 15 residues. TCRdb recomputed calls from the RT-PCR reads with MiXCR, one row per CDR3 protein. The sample lists 400,000 to 650,000 distinct CDR3 sequences, under 8.5% occurring once. The table lists this clonotype with a few counts. What it recognizes is unknown. The rearrangement links TRBV24-1 to TRBJ2-7, with 8 bases aligning to TRBD2. The starting material was PBMCs from blood, obtained around 25 months after vaccination. This TCR was sampled from a man aged 50-75 years who received an inactivated influenza vaccine. CDR3 nucleotide sequence: TGTGCCACCAGTGATCTAAAAGCGGGAGCCTACGAGCAGTACTTC. Its translation is CATSDLKAGAYEQYF.